The subject of this entry is one T cell receptor (beta chain). The sample holds a few counts of this clonotype. Its cognate antigen has yet to be identified. Base qualities were left out, and no much larger clone turns up one base away. These data are taken from a study of regulatory T cells in long-lasting Graves disease (dated by TCRdb to the early 2020s). Study-wide context: In the newly diagnosed Graves' disease group, patients had been taking antithyroid drugs for less than 3 months. A total of roughly 35 samples were covered by TCR sequencing, comprising around 13 persistent and 20 or so newly diagnosed Graves' disease patients. Persistent Graves' disease patients were compared with newly diagnosed Graves' disease patients by peripheral blood TCR sequencing and RNA sequencing. The study took place in China and was registered as a clinical trial.

What the work shows at the level of the full study, not this receptor alone: Sequencing and analysis were restricted to the TCR beta chain. Compared with newly diagnosed patients, persistent Graves' disease patients had lower TCR Shannon entropy and fewer highly expanded clones, which suggests clonal expansion. More public clonotypes were shared among persistent patients (2,741) than among newly diagnosed patients (966). Persistent disease showed preferential use of TRBV28, TRBJ1-2 and TRBJ2-5, whereas newly diagnosed disease favored TRBV20-1 and TRBJ2-1. Peripheral blood alone was examined, since thyroid tissue, which constituted the primary lesion, could not be accessed. As a limitation, the authors acknowledged that the small sample size may reduce accuracy.

The method was multiplex PCR. Sequencing was performed on an Illumina HiSeq 4000. CDR3 regions were amplified by Arm-PCR with iRepertoire HTBI primers to construct TCR beta libraries. PCR products were gel purified before sequencing. On the study's bioinformatics: Gene usage analysis of CDR3 amino acid clonotypes used the approximately 62 TRBV and about 13 TRBJ segments found across samples. COPE and FqMerger were used to merge filtered high-quality paired reads into contigs. BLAST was used to align contigs to IMGT TRBV, TRBD and TRBJ reference genes, and CDR3 was defined according to IMGT. Highly expanded clones were defined as clonotypes with a frequency above 0.1%. Shannon entropy served as the measure of repertoire diversity, while the Gini coefficient captured V-J evenness. Clonotypes shared by more than one individual were considered public. Through fastp at Q25 and MiXCR, TCRdb rebuilt clones from the public reads, retaining in-frame beta chains. When rows share a CDR3 protein, they turn into one entry using the most common DNA and genes. These V and J calls derive from TCRdb rather than the authors' analysis. The sample table shows over 400,000 distinct CDR3 sequences, and roughly 15% are seen once. The ten largest clones take up about 15% of the sample.

V and J lose 2 bases and 0 bases, and a span of 14 bases separates them. The CDR3, cysteine through phenylalanine, is 17 amino acids long. The entry retains the CDR3 DNA only, 51 bases that are in frame from base 1. The time point label corresponds to: newly diagnosed GD, antithyroid drugs for less than 3 months. For both TCR sequencing and RNA sequencing, RNA was extracted from PBMCs in TRIzol. Graves' disease was diagnosed according to American Thyroid Association guidelines. The patients came from an endocrinology department in Xi'an, China. Each patient gave 8.5 to 9.5 milliliters of peripheral blood, collected in an EDTA anticoagulant tube. Ficoll Paque Plus density gradient separation was used to isolate PBMCs, and no further T cell sorting was done. An Agilent 2100 Bioanalyzer and agarose gel were used to assess RNA quality, and a NanoDrop 2000 was used to measure RNA concentration. These data also formed part of another study, on T cells in Graves' hyperthyroidism and ophthalmopathy. As described in the second report: Graves' hyperthyroidism was defined as stable when no progression to ophthalmopathy occurred over 18 months of follow-up. Hyperthyroidism patients were newly diagnosed, had a disease duration of under 2 months, and were aged 18 to 65 years. Any patient with an uncontrolled infection, another autoimmune disease, pregnancy or lactation was excluded. Diagnoses were established on the basis of clinical symptoms, serum thyroxine and TRAb, thyroid ultrasound, and orbital computed tomography. For the first round of RT-PCR on the TCR CDR3, the HTBI primer set was used together with the Qiagen OneStep RT-PCR kit. Blood samples also contained most of the expanded thyroid clonotypes (frequency above 0.001), which suggests that blood repertoires may reflect thyroid immune responses. Ophthalmopathy was separated from stable hyperthyroidism by a 13 V-J signature model, with around 90% sensitivity and just over 81% specificity obtained in cross-validation and 80%/75% obtained in testing. In validation, the model predicted progression to ophthalmopathy with 60% to 71% sensitivity and about 72% specificity, a median of 6.5 months before onset. To identify TCR V-J signatures that set the groups apart, the researchers used a discovery cohort of 90 to 100 patients, made up of 43 with Graves' ophthalmopathy and 55 to 65 with stable Graves' hyperthyroidism. Prospective prediction of ophthalmopathy was tested in an independent validation cohort consisting of 18 hyperthyroidism patients and around 16 patients who later progressed to ophthalmopathy. The 90 to 100 discovery patients were randomly divided into training and test sets at a 7:3 ratio. In addition, the study compared T-cell repertoires in thyroid tissue and in blood from roughly six Graves' hyperthyroidism patients. Following sampling, methimazole starting at 30 mg daily was given to hyperthyroidism patients, and high-dose intravenous methylprednisolone was given to ophthalmopathy patients. Libraries were constructed in a second round of multiplex PCR, after which size selection and purification were carried out. Paired-end sequencing of the libraries was performed with 100 bp reads on an Illumina HiSeq2000. SOAPnuke was used to process the raw data, with reads discarded if the reads contained adapters or uncalled bases, had a mean Phred below 15, or lacked an exact constant-primer or identifier match. COPE v1.2.5 was used to merge the high-quality paired reads, and each unique nucleotide sequence was defined as a clonotype. Clonotypes were aligned to IMGT TRBV, TRBD and TRBJ reference segments using MiTCR v1.1. The analysis was restricted to V-J combinations with a frequency above 0.0001, which together covered about 99% of the repertoires. The TCS score was defined as F50 (clonal expansion) divided by E x V (chaos), with BLOSUM62-based TCRdist calculated between CDR3 peptides within each V-J. Welch's t-statistics and random forest reduced approximately 520 V-J features to 10 to 15, which were used in a naive Bayes classifier (R e1071). Sample size was not statistically predetermined, and investigators were not blinded to group allocation. The paper describes TCR Vbeta CDR3 sequencing of 120 to 150 peripheral blood samples, made up of about 40 ophthalmopathy patients, 70 to 75 hyperthyroidism patients and 17 progressor patients.

The sequenced sample was peripheral blood mononuclear cells (PBMCs), obtained at new diagnosis, from a patient treated with antithyroid drugs. The chain links TRBV12-3 or TRBV12-4 with TRBJ1-3; the D segment could be TRBD1, given 5 matching bases. This clonotype originated in a woman aged 45-65 years with Graves disease. Donor details come from another sample of the same person, matched by shared clones. The nucleotides are TGTGCCAGCAGTTTACAGACAGCCCCTCACTCTGGAAACACCATATATTTT. Translated, it reads CASSLQTAPHSGNTIYF.